This TCR beta chain was sequenced in a study of Tregs in tolerant kidney transplant recipients. Unstimulated Tregs (CD4+CD25+CD127-) and CD4+CD25- non-Tregs were sorted from PBMCs. The CDR3 has 16 amino acids. Looked up from germline, CDR1 is SGHVS and CDR2 is FNYEAQ. V shed 5 bases and J shed 0 bases, with 14 bases lying between them. Clones were sequenced by immunoSEQ multiplex PCR, and TCRdb holds only the in-frame ones, with some missing. The sample lists tens of thousands of clones, 95% to 98% occurring once. The origin of this receptor is a human donor who received a combined kidney and bone marrow transplant. Sequences were derived from CD4+ T cells from blood, sampled before the transplant. The chain employs TRBV7-6 and TRBJ1-3; D is uncertain. DNA of the CDR3: TGTGCCAGCAGCCCACGGGTAAAAACCTCTGGAAACACCATATATTTT. This sequence encodes CASSPRVKTSGNTIYF.